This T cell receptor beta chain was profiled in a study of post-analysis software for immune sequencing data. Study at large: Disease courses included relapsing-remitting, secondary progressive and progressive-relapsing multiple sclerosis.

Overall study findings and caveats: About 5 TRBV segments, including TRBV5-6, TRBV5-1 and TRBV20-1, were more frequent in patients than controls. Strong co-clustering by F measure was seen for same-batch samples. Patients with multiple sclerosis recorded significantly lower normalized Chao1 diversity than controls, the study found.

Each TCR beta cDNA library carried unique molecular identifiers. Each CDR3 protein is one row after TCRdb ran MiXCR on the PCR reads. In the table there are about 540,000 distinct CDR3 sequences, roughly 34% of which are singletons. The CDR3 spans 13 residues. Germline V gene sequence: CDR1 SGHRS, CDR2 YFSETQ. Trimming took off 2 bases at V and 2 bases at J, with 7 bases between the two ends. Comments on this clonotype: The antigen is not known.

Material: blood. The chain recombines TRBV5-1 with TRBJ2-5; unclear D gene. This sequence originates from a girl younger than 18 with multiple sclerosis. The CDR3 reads CASSFQVQETQYF. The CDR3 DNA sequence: TGCGCCAGCAGCTTTCAGGTACAAGAGACCCAGTACTTC.